The 6 T cell receptor beta chains in this list originate from one sample, sequenced in a study of OX40 agonist ivuxolimab in advanced cancers. Profiled with immunoSEQ multiplex PCR; TCRdb holds only in-frame clones, not every one. The sample yields tens of thousands of clones, around 84% seen once. Material: CD4+ or CD8+ T cells sorted from blood, obtained in a trial of the OX40 agonist ivuxolimab. The receptor source for this set is an adult with an advanced solid tumor such as melanoma, head and neck, liver or kidney cancer.

This clone is categorized as medium-sized. This chain connects TRBV19 to TRBJ1-3; D uncertain. The V end was cut by 6 bases, the J end by 0 bases, with 15 bases between. The germline CDR1 and CDR2 sequences are LNHDA and SQIVND (reference sequence). This CDR3 region has 16 residues. The CDR3 nucleotides are TGTGCCAGTAGCACTTCTACAGCAATCTCTGGAAACACCATATATTTT. Protein product: CASSTSTAISGNTIYF. The variable domain in full, completed from reference TRBV19 and TRBJ1-3, reads DGGITQSPKYLFRKEGQNVTLSCEQNLNHDAMYWYRQDPGQGLRLIYYSQIVNDFQKGDIAEGYSVSREKKESFPLTVTSAQKNPTAFYLCASSTSTAISGNTIYFGEGSWLTVV.

This rearrangement joins TRBV6-5 to TRBJ1-1, with D uncertain. The germline V gene has CDR1 MNHEY and CDR2 SVGAGI. This CDR3 contains 12 residues. The V end lost 8 bases, the J end lost 0 bases, and 7 bases lay between the germline ends. The CDR3 DNA is TGTGCCAGCGTGTCCTTGAACACTGAAGCTTTCTTT. It is translated as CASVSLNTEAFF.

The chain links TRBV5-1 to TRBJ2-5; weak D call: TRBD2 (6 bases). V gave up 3 bases and J gave up 2 bases, with 11 bases separating them. Germline CDR1 is SGHRS and CDR2 is YFSETQ. The CDR3 sequence is 14 residues long. CDR3 loop: CASSSNGGQETQYF. CDR3 sequence (DNA): TGCGCCAGCAGCTCCAACGGGGGACAAGAGACCCAGTACTTC.

The chain links TRBV4-3 to TRBJ1-2, with 7 bases lining up with TRBD1. V trimming: 4 bases; J trimming: 5 bases; junction bases outside the gene matches: 7. The CDR3 length is 14 residues. Germline V gene sequence: CDR1 LGHNA, CDR2 YSLEER. CDR3 in amino acids: CASSPSWDSYGYTF. The CDR3 coding sequence is TGCGCCAGCAGCCCATCCTGGGACAGTTATGGCTACACCTTC.

The chain joins TRBV7-2 to TRBJ2-3; TRBD2 is a possible D gene (5 bases). V was cut by 6 bases and J by 6 bases, with 13 bases left in between. From germline, CDR1 is SGHTA and CDR2 FQGNSA. There are 13 residues in the CDR3. CDR3 region: CASRAPSGDTQYF. In DNA form, the CDR3 reads TGTGCCAGCAGGGCCCCCTCGGGGGATACGCAGTATTTT.

The chain is built from TRBV18 and TRBJ2-3, with D uncertain. CDR1 KGHSH and CDR2 LQKENI come from the germline V gene. Trimming stripped 1 base from V and 3 bases from J, with 5 bases between. The CDR3 covers 13 residues. CDR3 DNA sequence: TGTGCCAGCTCACCACTAGGTACAGATACGCAGTATTTT. As protein: CASSPLGTDTQYF.